The 26 T cell receptor delta chains in this list originate from one sample, sequenced in a study of γδ T cells in repeated Plasmodium falciparum infection. TCRdb re-processed the multiplex PCR reads using CATT. The profile shows roughly 90,000 delta-chain clones, roughly 1.4% of them singletons. Gammadelta T cells were flow-sorted from PBMC into Vgamma9/Vdelta2+ and Vdelta2-negative populations for bulk analysis. Sequenced sample: gamma-delta T cells from blood. These receptors originate from a pool of human donors (malaria-infected and uninfected, not separated).

This clone has a handful of counts. CDR3 nucleotide sequence: TGTGCTCTTGGGGAACTCCGTCTGCTGAGGGCAAAACTCATCTTT. As protein: CALGELRLLRAKLIF. This rearrangement joins TRDV1 to TRDJ1; D remains ambiguous. The J gene is absent in TCRdb and was assigned here via DNA matching to germline. Between the trimmed V and J ends, which lost 0 bases and 8 bases, there was a span of 16 bases. The germline gives CDR1 TSWWSYY, CDR2 QGS. The CDR3 runs to 15 residues.

Notes on this clone: A read error is likely here: a far larger clone is one base away. At the DNA level, this CDR3 is encoded by other sequences in the same sample as well. V gene TRDV2 combines with J gene TRDJ1, with TRDD3 matching over 9 bases. In the absence of a J gene in TCRdb, the DNA was matched to germline to assign it here. Trimming removed 3 bases from V and 0 bases from J; junction bases left unmatched: 16. The CDR3 covers 19 residues. Germline assignment: CDR1 GEAIGNYY and CDR2 EKD. The CDR3 nucleotides read TGTGCCTGTGACTCATTACTGGGGGACACTGGTTCGTACACCGATAAACTCATCTTT. Its translation is CACDSLLGDTGSYTDKLIF.

In its sample, this clone was seen a few times. TCRdb's entry gives the protein of a much larger clone, which mismatches this DNA's translation at residue 17, likely from a read error; the protein reported here is translated from the DNA. The rearrangement joins TRDV2 to TRDJ1; TRDD3 aligns across 9 bases. TCRdb supplies no J gene; here it was assigned by aligning the nucleotide sequence to germline. Germline loops: CDR1 GEAIGNYY, CDR2 EKD. The length of the CDR3 is 21 residues. In DNA, the CDR3 is TGTGCCTGTGACACCGTGCCGGTGGGGGATAAAGGGCAGGAGTACACCGGTAAACTCATCTTT. As protein: CACDTVPVGDKGQEYTGKLIF.

For this clone: TCRdb's entry gives the protein of a much larger clone, which mismatches this DNA's translation at residue 8, likely from a read error; the protein reported here is translated from the DNA. The chain combines TRDV2 with TRDJ2; a weak D match, TRDD3 (6 bases). The length of the CDR3 is 11 residues. Germline V gene lookup returns CDR1 GEAIGNYY and CDR2 EKD. The DNA of the CDR3 is TGTGCCTACCAAGGGGGAGCACACCTCTTCTTT. Translating gives CAYQGGAHLFF.

This clone occurred a few times. A read error likely explains this, since a far larger clone differs by one base. Other DNA sequences of this sample code for an identical CDR3. The genes are TRDV3 and TRDJ1; tentatively, D is TRDD3 (6 bases). The J gene is absent in TCRdb and was assigned here via DNA matching to germline. This CDR3 has 16 amino acids. V lost 4 bases and J 0 bases, leaving 21 bases between the germline ends. Germline V CDR1 and CDR2: TVYSNPD, GDNSRS (reference sequence). The CDR3 loop reads CASDGGYAAYTDKLIF. The CDR3 bases are TGTGCCTCCGATGGGGGGTACGCGGCGTACACCGATAAACTCATCTTT.

Only a few counts were recorded for this clone. A much larger clone differs from this one at a single base, so this may be a read error. Other DNA sequences in this sample translate to the same CDR3. This chain's CDR3 is CALGKMEPSSFRREDKLIF. CDR3 DNA: TGTGCTCTTGGGAAAATGGAGCCTTCCTCTTTCCGTAGGGAGGATAAGCTCATCTTT. The chain uses TRDV1 and TRDJ1, with 7 positions matching TRDD2. Germline assignment: CDR1 TSWWSYY and CDR2 QGS. This CDR3 region has 19 residues.

A word on this clone: The protein TCRdb lists belongs to a much larger clone and differs from this DNA's translation at residue 3, which points to a read error; the protein shown is made from the DNA. The CDR3 loop reads CAPGEQSRWSGSYWGLPDKLIF. CDR3 sequence (DNA): TGTGCTCCTGGGGAACAAAGTCGATGGTCGGGTTCATACTGGGGATTACCCGATAAACTCATCTTT. J is TRDJ1 and V is TRDV1; 7 bases match TRDD3. TCRdb does not report a J gene; here it was assigned by matching the DNA to germline references. The CDR3 runs to 22 residues. Germline CDR1 TSWWSYY, CDR2 QGS.

Comment on this clone: The TCRdb protein, from a much larger clone, departs from this DNA's translation at residue 8, likely by read error; the protein shown derives from the DNA. This chain uses TRDV1 with TRDJ1; perhaps TRDD3 as D (5 bases). Here the J gene came from matching the DNA to germline, since TCRdb omits it. Per germline, CDR1 TSWWSYY and CDR2 QGS. Trimming took off 5 bases at V and 2 bases at J, with 21 bases between the two ends. This CDR3 region has 17 residues. CDR3 sequence: CALGLPPVGLFTDKLIF. The CDR3 nucleotides read TGTGCTCTTGGGCTACCTCCGGTGGGATTGTTTACCGATAAACTCATCTTT.

This clone has only a few counts. The TCRdb record carries a much larger clone's protein, which differs from this DNA's translation at residue 11; a read error is the likely cause, and the protein listed here is the DNA translation. The gene calls are TRDV1 and TRDJ1; D may be TRDD3 (5 bases). Per germline, CDR1 TSWWSYY and CDR2 QGS. The CDR3 loop spans 20 amino acids. Trimming took off 2 bases at V and 1 base at J, with 26 bases between the two ends. This chain's CDR3 is CALGEWGTPTGNPGTDKLIF. The CDR3 DNA reads as TGTGCTCTTGGGGAATGGGGTACTCCGACGGGTAACCCCGGCACCGATAAACTCATCTTT.

This clone was detected a few times. TCRdb records a much larger clone's protein for this DNA, with a difference at residue 5 that likely arises from a read error; the protein given is the translation of the DNA. The chain joins TRDV2 to TRDJ1, with TRDD3 identical over 13 bases. This CDR3 has 18 amino acids. The J segment lost 2 bases and the V segment lost 3 bases, leaving 11 bases of the junction unmatched. The germline CDR1 and CDR2 sequences are GEAIGNYY and EKD. Written as DNA, the CDR3 is TGTGCCTGTGACTCTGTACTGGGGGATACGCGTCGTACCGATAAACTCATCTTT. Its protein product is CACDSVLGDTRRTDKLIF.

The chain has TRDV1 and TRDJ1; TRDD3 matches at 10 bases. This CDR3 region has 14 residues. Trimming at V came to 11 bases and at J to 1 base, leaving 7 bases not matched to a gene. CDR1 is TSWWSYY, CDR2 QGS, per germline. The CDR3: CAGGYERGTDKLIF. CDR3 sequence (DNA): TGTGCTGGGGGATACGAGAGAGGCACCGATAAACTCATCTTT.

Turning to this clone: TCRdb shows a much larger clone's protein in place of this DNA's translation, and the two differ at residue 10, likely through a read error; the protein shown is translated from the DNA. The chain couples TRDV2 to TRDJ1, with D perhaps matching TRDD3 (6 bases). Assignment of the J gene here rests on matching the DNA to germline, because TCRdb gives none. Per germline, CDR1 GEAIGNYY and CDR2 EKD. This CDR3 comprises 19 residues. V was cut by 0 bases and J by 1 base, with 23 bases left in between. DNA for the CDR3: TGTGCCTGTGACACCACTCCCGTACTGGAGGATACTGCCACCGATAAACTCATCTTT. Its translation is CACDTTPVLEDTATDKLIF.

In regard to this clone: With only one base between it and a far larger clone, this is likely a read error. Other DNA sequences in the sample encode the same CDR3. The chain couples TRDV2 to TRDJ1, with 11 nucleotides matching TRDD3. The J gene is absent in TCRdb and was assigned here via DNA matching to germline. The CDR3 runs 20 residues. From germline, CDR1 is GEAIGNYY and CDR2 EKD. The CDR3 here is CACDKPSYWGIERYTDKLIF. The CDR3 bases are TGTGCCTGCGACAAACCTTCCTACTGGGGGATAGAGAGGTACACCGATAAACTCATCTTT.

This clone has only a few counts. TCRdb records a much larger clone's protein for this DNA, with a difference at residue 17 that likely arises from a read error; the protein given is the translation of the DNA. The V gene is given as TRDV1, and no J gene call is available; TRDD3, the table's D call, was not compared with the DNA. The CDR3 is 18 amino acids. Germline V gives CDR1 TSWWSYY, CDR2 QGS. The chain's CDR3 is CALGGGYIGGSYTDKLTF. For the CDR3, the DNA is TGTGCTCTTGGGGGAGGATATATTGGTGGGTCCTACACCGATAAACTCACCTTT.

A note on this clone: This likely reflects a read error, since a far larger clone is one base away. Other DNA sequences in the same sample also yield this CDR3. The chain uses TRDV1 and TRDJ1; 7 bases align to TRDD3. TCRdb carries no J gene annotation; the J gene was assigned here by matching the DNA with germline. The germline V gene has CDR1 TSWWSYY and CDR2 QGS. CDR3 length: 23 amino acids. CDR3 loop: CALGEPTFWTQGDFQLYTDKLIF. The CDR3 DNA reads as TGCGCTCTTGGGGAACCCACGTTCTGGACTCAGGGGGATTTCCAACTCTACACCGATAAACTCATCTTT.

On this clone itself: The protein held in TCRdb is that of a much larger clone and does not match this DNA's translation at residue 11, likely because of a read error; the protein shown is translated from the DNA. The V gene is TRDV1, the J gene TRDJ1, with D perhaps TRDD3 (6 bases). The J gene, left out of TCRdb, was set here by checking the DNA against germline. The ends were cut back, 4 bases at V and 0 bases at J, with 30 bases in the middle. The CDR3 is 21 amino acids. CDR1 is TSWWSYY and CDR2 is QGS in the germline V gene. This CDR3 reads CALGGRLHLLPGEKYTDKLIF. The CDR3 nucleotides are TGTGCTCTTGGGGGACGCCTCCACCTGTTACCGGGGGAAAAATACACCGATAAACTCATCTTT.

As for this clone: It differs at one base from a far larger clone, so likely a read error. Distinct nucleotide sequences in the sample also encode this CDR3. The V and J genes are TRDV2 and TRDJ3, with 8 bases identical to TRDD3. TCRdb offers no J gene call, so here the DNA was matched to germline to obtain one. Trimming cost V 3 bases and J 0 bases; bases outside gene matches: 6. The CDR3 runs 18 residues. The germline gives CDR1 GEAIGNYY, CDR2 EKD. The DNA of the CDR3 is TGTGCCTGTGACCACTGGGGGCTTAGCTCCTGGGACACCCGACAGATGTTTTTC. This sequence encodes CACDHWGLSSWDTRQMFF.

In this sample, this clone turned up a few times. The TCRdb record carries a much larger clone's protein, which differs from this DNA's translation at residue 11; a read error is the likely cause, and the protein listed here is the DNA translation. The rearrangement uses TRDV1 and TRDJ1; no clear D gene. The J gene, absent from TCRdb, was called here by matching the DNA to germline. Deletions cut 0 bases from V and 0 bases from J, with 29 bases between. CDR1 is TSWWSYY, CDR2 QGS, per germline. This CDR3 has 22 residues. The CDR3, as DNA: TGTGCTCTTGGGGAACTAGGTCCGAGAGCCCCCTCCGCCGCGGGGTACACCGATAAACTCATCTTT. Protein: CALGELGPRAPSAAGYTDKLIF.

On this clone itself: The mismatch at residue 14 between this DNA's translation and the TCRdb protein of a much larger clone likely reflects a read error; the protein shown is translated from the DNA. The chain joins TRDV1 to TRDJ1, with TRDD3 identical over 10 bases. The CDR3 has 22 amino acids. Germline-derived CDR1 and CDR2 are TSWWSYY and QGS. After removal of 3 bases from V and 2 bases from J, the junction contained 24 bases not matched to a gene. The CDR3 sequence: CALGDPFLRDYWGMRFTDKLIF. The DNA of the CDR3 is TGTGCTCTTGGGGACCCATTCCTACGGGACTACTGGGGGATGCGCTTTACCGATAAACTCATCTTT.

In the case of this clone: Since a far larger clone is one base different, this is likely a read error. Distinct nucleotide sequences in the sample also encode this CDR3. The CDR3: CACDTPDKRPSSSGGYTDKLIF. The CDR3 region has the DNA TGTGCCTGTGACACCCCCGACAAAAGACCCTCCTCTTCTGGGGGATACACCGATAAACTCATCTTT. The chain carries TRDV2 and TRDJ1; 9 nucleotides agree with TRDD3. The J gene, missing from TCRdb, was assigned here through DNA to germline matching. This CDR3 region has 22 residues. The trim removed 0 bases at V and 0 bases at J, leaving 22 bases unmatched. Germline CDR1 is GEAIGNYY and CDR2 is EKD.

This clone was seen repeatedly, ten times or more. The DNA translation disagrees with the TCRdb protein at residue 13, so the protein in this description comes from the DNA. Other DNA sequences in the sample encode the same CDR3. The chain is built from TRDV1 and TRDJ2, with TRDD3 identical over 7 bases. This CDR3 is 16 amino acids long. Germline V gives CDR1 TSWWSYY, CDR2 QGS. Written as DNA, the CDR3 is TGTGCTCTTGGGGAATGGGTGGGGGAACTGACAGCACGACTCTTCTTT. This gives the protein CALGEWVGELTARLFF.

This clone showed up just a few times. A far larger clone differs by one base, so this is likely a read error. The same CDR3 can be traced to other DNA sequences in this sample. The chain recombines TRDV3 with TRDJ1; 10 bases are a match to TRDD3. Germline CDR1 and CDR2: TVYSNPD and GDNSRS (reference sequence). The CDR3 is 19 amino acids. The DNA of the CDR3 is TGTGCCTTTAAAGGTCCTCTTTGGGGGATACTGGCGTACACCGATAAACTCATATTT. Protein: CAFKGPLWGILAYTDKLIF.

This clone occurred once. Because the CDR3's place on the DNA is in doubt, the DNA is left out and the CDR3 is given as listed by TCRdb. The J gene went uncalled, whereas the V gene is TRAV29/DV5; the D call in the table, TRDD3, was not verified against the DNA. 26 amino acids form the CDR3, both terminal residues included. The germline gives CDR1 NSMFDY, CDR2 ISSIKDK. The CDR3 sequence is CAASAGLPTRWGSFTDKLIFGGKLIF.

By sample fraction, this clone is medium-sized. Other nucleotide sequences in the sample specify the same CDR3. The rearrangement joins TRDV3 to TRDJ1; D gene ambiguous. The germline V gene encodes CDR1 TVYSNPD and CDR2 GDNSRS (reference sequence). The CDR3 has 16 amino acids. The CDR3 DNA reads as TGTGCATTCACGGGCGGGACAATGAAGTACACCGATAAACTCATCTTT. Translating gives CAFTGGTMKYTDKLIF.

In its sample, this clone was seen a few times. It may be a read error: a sequence one base away is much more abundant. The J gene is TRDJ1, the V gene TRDV2; perhaps TRDD3 as D (6 bases). The V gene's germline CDR1 is GEAIGNYY and CDR2 EKD. This CDR3 is 19 amino acids long. The CDR3 region is CACDKMPGDGAASADKPIF. The CDR3 region has the DNA TGTGCCTGTGACAAAATGCCTGGGGATGGGGCTGCTAGTGCCGATAAACCCATCTTT.

Points on this clone: The TCRdb protein comes from a much larger clone and disagrees with this DNA's translation at residue 7, likely due to a read error; the protein given here is derived from the DNA. The genes are TRDV1 and TRDJ1; 12 nucleotides match TRDD3. Germline CDR1 and CDR2: TSWWSYY and QGS. With V trimmed by 2 bases and J by 3 bases, 13 bases remained unmatched. The CDR3 consists of 19 residues. The CDR3 nucleotides are TGTGCTCTTGGGGAAGGGCATCTACGCTCTGGGGGATACGCCGATAAACTCATCTTT. This sequence encodes CALGEGHLRSGGYADKLIF.